The 27 T cell receptor beta chains below all came from one sample that was sequenced in a study of control samples from healthy donors and cancer patients. Only in-frame clones appear in the TCRdb table, and some are missing; sequencing was by immunoSEQ multiplex PCR. The data contain around 120,000 clones, approximately 94% of them singletons. The material sequenced was PBMCs. The receptors were gathered from a man aged 45 to 65 with head and neck cancer.

J is TRBJ2-3 and V is TRBV2; D not resolved. Germline values: CDR1 SNHLY, CDR2 FYNNEI. The CDR3 spans 12 residues. The V and J ends lost 6 bases and 2 bases respectively, with 6 bases between them. The CDR3 sequence is CASSWSTDTQYF. CDR3 DNA: TGTGCCAGCAGCTGGTCCACAGATACGCAGTATTTT.

The rearrangement uses TRBV7-3 and TRBJ2-5; D might be TRBD1 (5 bases). The V end was cut by 4 bases, the J end by 2 bases, with 8 bases between. Germline V CDR1 and CDR2: SGHTA, FQGTGA. There are 13 residues in the CDR3. For the CDR3, the DNA is TGTGCCAGCAGCTCTCGACAGCAAGAGACCCAGTACTTC. Its protein product is CASSSRQQETQYF.

The V gene is TRBV9, the J gene TRBJ1-1; 10 positions match TRBD1. The CDR3 is 16 residues long. After removal of 4 bases from V and 0 bases from J, the junction contained 6 bases not matched to a gene. Germline values: CDR1 SGDLS, CDR2 YYNGEE. In nucleotides, the CDR3 is TGTGCCAGCAGCACCGGGACAGGGGTCTTGAACACTGAAGCTTTCTTT. Its translation is CASSTGTGVLNTEAFF.

This chain joins TRBV2 and TRBJ1-1; D not certain. Germline V gene sequence: CDR1 SNHLY, CDR2 FYNNEI. The V end was cut by 3 bases, the J end by 4 bases, with 9 bases between. The length of the CDR3 is 13 residues. In DNA form, the CDR3 reads TGTGCCAGCAGTGATAATGAGGTCACTGAAGCTTTCTTT. Translating gives CASSDNEVTEAFF.

This sequence joins TRBV4-1 and TRBJ2-2; 8 bases are a match to TRBD1. Germline V CDR1 and CDR2: MGHRA, YSYEKL. This CDR3 region has 17 residues. The ends lost 4 bases at V and 1 base at J; junction bases unmatched: 8. The CDR3: CASSRTGWTLNTGELFF. CDR3 nucleotides: TGCGCCAGCAGCCGGACAGGGTGGACGTTGAACACCGGGGAGCTGTTTTTT.

V is TRBV18 and J is TRBJ2-7; 8 bases map to TRBD2. V shed 1 base, J shed 2 bases, and the junction held 7 bases outside the gene matches. The CDR3 has 16 residues. Germline V gives CDR1 KGHSH, CDR2 LQKENI. The CDR3 is CASSPQGLAGTYEQYF. DNA for the CDR3: TGTGCCAGCTCACCACAAGGGCTAGCGGGCACCTACGAGCAGTACTTC.

The V and J genes are TRBV7-7 and TRBJ2-5; D is tentatively TRBD1 or TRBD2 (7 bases each). This CDR3 is built from 15 residues. The germline gives CDR1 SSHAT, CDR2 FNYEAQ (reference sequence). The V gene lost 5 bases and the J gene lost 4 bases, with 17 bases spanning the gap. The chain's CDR3 is CASSRSPGGGETQYF. The CDR3 nucleotides are TGTGCCAGCAGCCGAAGTCCAGGGGGGGGAGAGACCCAGTACTTC. The full variable domain, in which reference TRBV7-7 and TRBJ2-5 provide the parts outside the CDR3, is GAGVSQSPRYKVTKRGQDVTLRCDPISSHATLYWYQQALGQGPEFLTYFNYEAQPDKSGLPSDRFSAERPEGSISTLTIQRTEQRDSAMYRCASSRSPGGGETQYFGPGTRLLVL.

V gene TRBV4-3 combines with J gene TRBJ1-1; D gene ambiguous. This CDR3 has 15 residues. CDR1 and CDR2 (germline): LGHNA, YSLEER. V was cut by 1 base and J by 3 bases, with 12 bases left in between. Written as DNA, the CDR3 is TGCGCCAGCAGCCAAGGGGGAGCCCAGGACACTGAAGCTTTCTTT. This translates into CASSQGGAQDTEAFF.

The rearrangement joins TRBV6-5 to TRBJ2-7; D might be TRBD1 or TRBD2, each matching 6 bases. V lost 6 bases, J lost 6 bases, and 12 bases lay in between. CDR1 and CDR2 from the germline V gene are MNHEY and SVGAGI. The CDR3 has 12 amino acids. The CDR3: CASSPGGGEQYF. CDR3 nucleotides: TGTGCCAGCAGCCCCGGAGGGGGCGAGCAGTACTTC.

Judged by abundance, this clone is medium-sized. The V and J genes are TRBV2 and TRBJ2-7; the D is unclear. CDR1 and CDR2 (germline): SNHLY, FYNNEI. Deletions cut 4 bases from V and 1 base from J, with 26 bases between. The CDR3 is 19 amino acids. CDR3 loop: CASSVWTAQTNHASYEQYF. The DNA for the CDR3 is TGTGCCAGCAGTGTCTGGACGGCTCAGACAAATCATGCTTCCTACGAGCAGTACTTC. Based on the CDR3 plus reference TRBV2 and TRBJ2-7, the full variable domain is EPEVTQTPSHQVTQMGQEVILRCVPISNHLYFYWYRQILGQKVEFLVSFYNNEISEKSEIFDDQFSVERPDGSNFTLKIRSTKLEDSAMYFCASSVWTAQTNHASYEQYFGPGTRLTVT.

The chain recombines TRBV6-5 with TRBJ1-1; D may be TRBD1 (6 bases). There are 15 residues in the CDR3. Germline V gives CDR1 MNHEY, CDR2 SVGAGI. Trimming took off 7 bases at V and 5 bases at J, with 20 bases between the two ends. The CDR3 nucleotides are TGTGCCAGCACCCTACTAGGGGGAGGGGAAACTGAAGCTTTCTTT. Protein: CASTLLGGGETEAFF.

The CDR3 loop is CASSQGTSGGGAKNIQYF. The CDR3 DNA is TGTGCCAGCAGCCAAGGGACTAGCGGGGGGGGAGCCAAAAACATTCAGTACTTC. This chain uses TRBV4-2 with TRBJ2-4, with 15 nucleotides matching TRBD2. The V gene's germline CDR1 is LGHNA and CDR2 YNFKEQ. This CDR3 has 18 residues. V lost 1 base to trimming and J lost 0 bases; unmatched junction nucleotides: 1.

The chain couples TRBV11-2 to TRBJ2-1, with D possibly matching TRBD1 (5 bases). Looked up from germline, CDR1 is SGHAT and CDR2 is FQNNGV. CDR3 length equals 14 residues. The V end was cut by 2 bases, the J end by 4 bases, with 9 bases between. This CDR3 is CASSLRTPYNEQFF. As DNA, the CDR3 is TGTGCCAGCAGCTTAAGGACACCTTACAATGAGCAGTTCTTC. Complete variable domain (other parts from reference TRBV11-2 and TRBJ2-1): EAGVAQSPRYKIIEKRQSVAFWCNPISGHATLYWYQQILGQGPKLLIQFQNNGVVDDSQLPKDRFSAERLKGVDSTLKIQPAKLEDSAVYLCASSLRTPYNEQFFGPGTRLTVL.

This chain joins TRBV6-2 or TRBV6-3 and TRBJ2-5, with 8 bases matching TRBD1. The germline V gene encodes CDR1 MNHEY and CDR2 SVGEGT. The CDR3 consists of 15 residues. V lost 5 bases to trimming and J lost 1 base; unmatched junction nucleotides: 6. CDR3 DNA: TGTGCCAGCAGTCCAGGGGGCCCTCTCCAAGAGACCCAGTACTTC. Encoded protein: CASSPGGPLQETQYF.

The chain links TRBV6-6 to TRBJ2-5, with D uncertain. The CDR3 covers 12 residues. CDR1 is MNHNY and CDR2 is SVGAGI in the germline V gene (reference sequence). V lost 0 bases to trimming and J lost 5 bases, with 4 bases between them. The CDR3 DNA sequence: TGTGCCAGCAGTTACTCTCGGGAGACCCAGTACTTC. Its protein product is CASSYSRETQYF.

V is TRBV6-5 and J is TRBJ2-3; a possible D gene is TRBD1 (6 bases). V was pared by 2 bases and J by 2 bases, with 11 bases between. Germline CDR1 and CDR2: MNHEY and SVGAGI. This CDR3 region has 15 residues. CDR3 nucleotides: TGTGCCAGCAGTTACGGGCAGGGGATCACAGATACGCAGTATTTT. Protein sequence: CASSYGQGITDTQYF.

The rearrangement uses TRBV7-9 and TRBJ1-2; possibly TRBD1 for D (6 bases). This CDR3 is 15 amino acids long. V lost 2 bases and J lost 6, with 16 bases in between. Germline V gene data show CDR1 as SEHNR and CDR2 as FQNEAQ (reference sequence). The CDR3 is CASSLSGADSHGYTF. DNA of the CDR3: TGTGCCAGCAGCTTATCAGGGGCGGACAGCCATGGCTACACCTTC.

In its sample, this clone was seen once. This chain connects TRBV7-9 to TRBJ1-1, with D hard to call. Looked up from germline, CDR1 is SEHNR and CDR2 is FQNEAQ (reference sequence). The V and J ends lost 1 base and 1 base respectively, with 4 bases between them. The CDR3 loop spans 13 amino acids. CDR3 sequence (DNA): TGTGCCAGCAGCTTAGTACGGAACACTGAAGCTTTCTTT. Protein sequence: CASSLVRNTEAFF. Full variable domain (rest looked up from reference TRBV7-9 and TRBJ1-1): DTGVSQNPRHKITKRGQNVTFRCDPISEHNRLYWYRQTLGQGPEFLTYFQNEAQLEKSRLLSDRFSAERPKGSFSTLEIQRTEQGDSAMYLCASSLVRNTEAFFGQGTRLTVV.

Turning to this clone: In the same sample, other DNA sequences code for this CDR3. The chain couples TRBV18 to TRBJ2-2; no clear D gene. V lost 2 bases to trimming and J lost 8 bases, with 9 bases between them. CDR3 length: 13 residues. Germline CDR1 reads KGHSH; CDR2 reads LQKENI. The CDR3 spells CASSPELSGELFF. The CDR3 DNA reads TGTGCCAGCTCACCAGAGCTATCTGGGGAGCTGTTTTTT.

This clone was observed a single time. The chain joins TRBV7-3 to TRBJ2-5; D not certain. The CDR3 sequence is 14 residues long. In germline, CDR1 is SGHTA, CDR2 FQGTGA. V lost 5 bases, J lost 1 base, and 11 bases lay in between. DNA of the CDR3: TGTGCCAGCAGCCCCAAGGGATTCCAAGAGACCCAGTACTTC. It is translated as CASSPKGFQETQYF.

V usage is TRBV5-1 and J usage is TRBJ2-3, with D tentatively TRBD2 (5 bases). From germline, CDR1 is SGHRS and CDR2 YFSETQ. The CDR3 sequence is 15 residues long. V lost 0 bases and J 4 bases, leaving 12 bases between the germline ends. In DNA, the CDR3 is TGCGCCAGCAGCTTGGCGCTAGCTGATTCAGATACGCAGTATTTT. It codes for CASSLALADSDTQYF.

V gene TRBV5-1 combines with J gene TRBJ1-1; the D is unclear. V lost 0 bases and J 5 bases, leaving 17 bases between the germline ends. This CDR3 has 16 amino acids. CDR1 and CDR2 from the germline V gene are SGHRS and YFSETQ. The CDR3 region has the DNA TGCGCCAGCAGCTTGGTTTCCGGAGGACCAGCAACTGAAGCTTTCTTT. It translates to CASSLVSGGPATEAFF.

The chain combines TRBV6-2 or TRBV6-3 with TRBJ1-5; D might be TRBD1 (5 bases). With 2 bases removed from V and 2 bases from J, the gap between germline ends came to 10 bases. Germline V gene lookup returns CDR1 MNHEY and CDR2 SVGEGT. The CDR3 totals 15 residues. The CDR3 nucleotides read TGTGCCAGCAGTTACGACAGAAGTGGCAATCAGCCCCAGCATTTT. Protein: CASSYDRSGNQPQHF.

The rearrangement joins TRBV15 to TRBJ2-7; D ambiguous. V was trimmed by 2 bases and J by 5 bases, leaving 10 bases between them. Looked up from germline, CDR1 is LNHNV and CDR2 is YYDKDF (reference sequence). The CDR3 sequence is 13 residues long. The chain's CDR3 is CATSRLSGDEQYF. DNA of the CDR3: TGTGCCACCAGCAGATTGTCCGGCGACGAGCAGTACTTC.

The chain has TRBV7-9 and TRBJ1-4, with a weak D call TRBD1 (6 bases). Trimming stripped 5 bases from V and 5 bases from J, with 12 bases between. Looked up from germline, CDR1 is SEHNR and CDR2 is FQNEAQ (reference sequence). The CDR3 runs to 14 residues. CDR3 DNA: TGTGCCAGCAGCGCGACAGGAATAAATGAAAAACTGTTTTTT. It specifies CASSATGINEKLFF.

The chain is built from TRBV18 and TRBJ2-3, with D possibly TRBD1 on 6 matching bases. V lost 1 base, J lost 2 bases, and 10 bases lay in between. The CDR3 spans 15 residues. Germline V lookup: CDR1 KGHSH, CDR2 LQKENI. The CDR3 DNA is TGTGCCAGCTCACCACGGAACAGGGACACAGATACGCAGTATTTT. Translating it yields CASSPRNRDTDTQYF.

The V gene is TRBV4-1, the J gene TRBJ2-7, with D tentatively TRBD2 (6 bases). Germline V gene sequence: CDR1 MGHRA, CDR2 YSYEKL. V was shortened by 0 bases and J by 3 bases, with 9 bases between the two germline ends. The CDR3 has 14 amino acids. The CDR3 sequence: CASSQDRRDYEQYF. The CDR3 DNA sequence: TGCGCCAGCAGCCAAGATAGGCGGGACTACGAGCAGTACTTC.